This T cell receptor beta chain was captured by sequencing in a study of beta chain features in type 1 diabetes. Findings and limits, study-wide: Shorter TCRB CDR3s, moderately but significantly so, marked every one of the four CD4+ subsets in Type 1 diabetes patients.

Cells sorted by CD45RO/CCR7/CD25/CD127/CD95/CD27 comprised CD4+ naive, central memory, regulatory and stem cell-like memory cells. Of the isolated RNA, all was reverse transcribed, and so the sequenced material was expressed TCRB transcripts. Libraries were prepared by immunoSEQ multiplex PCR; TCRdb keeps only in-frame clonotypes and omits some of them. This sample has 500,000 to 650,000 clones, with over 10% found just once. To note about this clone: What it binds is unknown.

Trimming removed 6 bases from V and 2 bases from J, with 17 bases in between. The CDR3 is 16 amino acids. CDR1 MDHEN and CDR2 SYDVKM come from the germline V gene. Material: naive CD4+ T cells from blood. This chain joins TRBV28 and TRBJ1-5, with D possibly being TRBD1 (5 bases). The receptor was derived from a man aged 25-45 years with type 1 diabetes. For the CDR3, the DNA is TGTGCCAGCAGCCTCGTAGCGGGGCAAGGCAATCAGCCCCAGCATTTT. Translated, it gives CASSLVAGQGNQPQHF.